What follows is one T cell receptor beta chain and its context. This entry belongs to a study of blood T cell repertoires in COVID-19. The germline CDR1 and CDR2 sequences are LNHDA and SQIVND (reference sequence). Deletions cut 6 bases from V and 0 bases from J, with 12 bases between. The CDR3 has 14 residues. Assay used: immunoSEQ multiplex PCR; TCRdb lists only in-frame clones, some missing. The data contain roughly 220,000 clones, approximately 90% of them singletons. Sequences were obtained from peripheral blood. The sequence was obtained from a man aged 80 or over with acute or convalescent COVID-19. The V gene is TRBV19, the J gene TRBJ2-7; a weak D match, TRBD1 (5 bases). The CDR3 DNA reads TGTGCCAGTAGGCGTGTGACAGCCTCCTACGAGCAGTACTTC. Its translation: CASRRVTASYEQYF.